This T cell receptor (beta chain) was documented in a study of T cell responses to AZD1222 COVID-19 vaccine. Study-wide results and limits: Spike as a whole was targeted by vaccine-associated CD4 TCRs, dominant at 160-218 and 743-854. Scientists sampled the repertoires only once the peak T cell response had passed. Reportedly, nearly half the spike-specific TCRs target unmutated variant regions. Baseline testing showed seropositivity in only a handful of AZD1222 recipients.

Sequencing was performed with immunoSEQ multiplex PCR; in TCRdb, only in-frame clones are kept and a portion is missing. The sample shows 80,000 to 95,000 clones, under 90% of them seen only once. This CDR3 comprises 19 residues. Trimming at V came to 5 bases and at J to 0 bases, leaving 16 bases not matched to a gene. Germline CDR1 and CDR2: SQVTM and ANQGSEA. In its sample, this clone was seen a few times. The target antigen is unknown. The sequence derives from an adult in good health. The source was peripheral blood, collected on day 0 of MenACWY control vaccination. The V and J genes are TRBV29-1 and TRBJ1-5; 10 bases are a match to TRBD1. This chain's CDR3 is CSVSLAGTGASYSNQPQHF. CDR3 nucleotides: TGCAGCGTTTCTCTCGCAGGGACAGGGGCTTCCTATAGCAATCAGCCCCAGCATTTT.